This is a list of T cell receptor beta chains from one sample in a study of blood T cells in healthy people across ages. One entry per CDR3 protein, called by TCRdb with MiXCR from the 5' RACE reads. The repertoire consists of roughly 1.5 million distinct CDR3 sequences, with under 55% occurring once and the leading ten covering about 4%. The material sequenced was blood. The source is a woman between 18 and 29 years old in good health. Both conserved end residues are part of each CDR3. D genes are given only for firm matches. The size entry is marked missing in some rows and otherwise reads once, few, many or a size class.

D: TRBD1; J: TRBJ2-2; size: once; V: TRBV20-1; DNA: TGCAGTGCTAGGCTACAGGGGGAGAACACCGGGGAGCTGTTTTTT; CDR3: CSARLQGENTGELFF
D: .; J: TRBJ2-1; size: many; V: TRBV28; DNA: TGTGCCAGCAGTCTCCGGACGGTTTACAATGAGCAGTTCTTC; CDR3: CASSLRTVYNEQFF
D: TRBD1; J: TRBJ1-6; size: few; V: TRBV20-1; DNA: TGCAGTGCTAGTAGACAGGGCTGGGGCCTTAATTCACCCCTCCACTTT; CDR3: CSASRQGWGLNSPLHF
D: .; J: TRBJ1-4; size: .; V: TRBV9; DNA: TGTGCCAGCAGCGCCGACAGGAGGATAGCCCCGGATCCTAATGAAAAACTGTTTTTT; CDR3: CASSADRRIAPDPNEKLFF
D: .; J: TRBJ2-1; size: few; V: TRBV3-1; DNA: TGTGCCAGCAGCCAAGCGTCAACTAGCTTTGAGCAGTTCTTC; CDR3: CASSQASTSFEQFF
D: .; J: TRBJ1-2; size: few; V: TRBV29-1; DNA: TGCAGCGTGGACGGTGACCTGGGGAACTATGGCTACACCTTC; CDR3: CSVDGDLGNYGYTF
D: TRBD2; J: TRBJ2-1; size: once; V: TRBV29-1; DNA: TGCAGCGAAAACGGGGGGGCCTACAATGAGCAGTTCTTC; CDR3: CSENGGAYNEQFF
D: TRBD1; J: TRBJ2-1; size: few; V: TRBV4-2; DNA: TGTGCCAGCAGCCAAGCCACAGGGGTTGCGGCCTACAATGAGCAGTTCTTC; CDR3: CASSQATGVAAYNEQFF
D: TRBD1; J: TRBJ2-1; size: .; V: TRBV20-1; DNA: TGCAGTGCTAGGGACAGGGGATTCTACGAGCAGTTCTTC; CDR3: CSARDRGFYEQFF
D: .; J: TRBJ2-7; size: .; V: TRBV15; DNA: TGTGCCACCAGCGGAAGTCTCTACGAGCAGTACTTC; CDR3: CATSGSLYEQYF
D: .; J: TRBJ2-4; size: .; V: TRBV12-3/TRBV12-4; DNA: TGTGCCAGCAGCGTGCGGACTATCTCCAAAAACATTCAGTACTTC; CDR3: CASSVRTISKNIQYF
D: TRBD2; J: TRBJ2-5; size: .; V: TRBV29-1; DNA: TGCAGCGTCGACCGGACTAGCGGGGGTCAGGAGCAGTACTTC; CDR3: CSVDRTSGGQEQYF
D: TRBD2; J: TRBJ2-3; size: few; V: TRBV20-1; DNA: TGCAGTGCTAGTATTGCGGGGGAACCCACAGATACGCAGTATTTT; CDR3: CSASIAGEPTDTQYF
D: .; J: TRBJ2-3; size: .; V: TRBV5-1; DNA: TGCGCCAGCAGCTGGACAACGGCAGATACGCAGTATTTT; CDR3: CASSWTTADTQYF
D: .; J: TRBJ2-1; size: .; V: TRBV21-1; DNA: TGTGCCAGCAGCGAAGTAGGGAAGGGCTGCAATGAGCAGTTCTTC; CDR3: CASSEVGKGCNEQFF
D: .; J: TRBJ2-5; size: many; V: TRBV12-3/TRBV12-4; DNA: TGTGCCAGCAGTTCCACAGGATCAGGAGGACAAGAGACCCAGTACTTC; CDR3: CASSSTGSGGQETQYF
D: TRBD2; J: TRBJ2-1; size: few; V: TRBV29-1; DNA: TGCAGCGTTGGACTAGCGGGAGGCCTTGAGCAGTTCTTC; CDR3: CSVGLAGGLEQFF
D: .; J: TRBJ1-2; size: .; V: TRBV12-3/TRBV12-4; DNA: TGTGCCAGCAGTTTTGATCGGACTAACTATGGCTACACCTTC; CDR3: CASSFDRTNYGYTF
D: .; J: TRBJ2-1; size: once; V: TRBV18; DNA: TGTGCCAGCTCACTAATACCGGGAAGAATCGCTAATGAGCAGTTCTTC; CDR3: CASSLIPGRIANEQFF
D: .; J: TRBJ2-4; size: .; V: TRBV30; DNA: TGTGCCTGGAGTACTATGACCCTGGGCGGGACGCCGGGGAGCATTCAGTGCTTC; CDR3: CAWSTMTLGGTPGSIQCF
D: .; J: TRBJ2-5; size: .; V: TRBV4-1; DNA: TGCGCCAGCAGCCCTCTTTTCGGGGGGCATGAGCAGTACTTC; CDR3: CASSPLFGGHEQYF
D: .; J: TRBJ2-3; size: few; V: TRBV7-9; DNA: TGTGCCAGCAGCTGGGGGGCCACAGATACGCAGTATTTT; CDR3: CASSWGATDTQYF
D: TRBD1; J: TRBJ1-2; size: .; V: TRBV27; DNA: TGTGCCAGCAGTTCTAACAAAAGGGGGCTGACCCCAAACTATGGCTACACCTTC; CDR3: CASSSNKRGLTPNYGYTF
D: .; J: TRBJ2-1; size: few; V: TRBV2; DNA: TGTGCCAGCAGGGTTTCGGGCAGGGTTGGTGAGCAGTTCTTC; CDR3: CASRVSGRVGEQFF
D: .; J: TRBJ1-1; size: .; V: TRBV10-3; DNA: TGTGCCATCAGCCCGGGCGCCACCGCCCCTGAAGCTTTCTTT; CDR3: CAISPGATAPEAFF
D: TRBD2; J: TRBJ2-3; size: .; V: TRBV2; DNA: TGTGCCAGCAGTGAAGGGACTAGGGGAGATACGCAGTATTTT; CDR3: CASSEGTRGDTQYF
D: .; J: TRBJ2-3; size: .; V: TRBV7-8; DNA: TGTGCCAGCAGCCCTAGAAGGGAGCGCACAGATACGCAGTATTTT; CDR3: CASSPRRERTDTQYF
D: TRBD1; J: TRBJ2-5; size: few; V: TRBV12-3/TRBV12-4; DNA: TGTGCCAGCAGTTCCCGCCCCACAGGGGGAAGGGGAGAGACCCAGTACTTC; CDR3: CASSSRPTGGRGETQYF
D: .; J: TRBJ2-1; size: few; V: TRBV5-6; DNA: TGTGCCAGCAGCCGGGGCCGGGTCTCCTACAATGAGCAGTTCTTC; CDR3: CASSRGRVSYNEQFF
D: .; J: TRBJ2-1; size: .; V: TRBV4-3; DNA: TGCGCCAGCAGCCAAGTAATATACAATGAGCAGTTCTTC; CDR3: CASSQVIYNEQFF
D: TRBD1; J: TRBJ2-7; size: .; V: TRBV12-3/TRBV12-4; DNA: TGTGCCAGCAGTGGGACAGACTCTACCTACGAGCAGTACTTC; CDR3: CASSGTDSTYEQYF
D: .; J: TRBJ2-7; size: .; V: TRBV7-2; DNA: TGTGCCAGCAGCCCCGTGCAACTTCCACTCGACGAGCAGTACTTC; CDR3: CASSPVQLPLDEQYF
D: .; J: TRBJ2-1; size: .; V: TRBV7-8; DNA: TGTGCCAGCAGCTTATTTGCGCTCAGGGGGGATGAGCAGTTCTTC; CDR3: CASSLFALRGDEQFF
D: .; J: TRBJ2-1; size: .; V: TRBV18; DNA: TGTGCCAGCTCACCGCCGGGGACGTACTACGAGCAGTTCTTC; CDR3: CASSPPGTYYEQFF
D: .; J: TRBJ1-4; size: .; V: TRBV20-1; DNA: TGCAGTGCTAGGAACCTGGGTGTCCGTGGGGGACTGTTTTTT; CDR3: CSARNLGVRGGLFF
D: TRBD1; J: TRBJ2-5; size: few; V: TRBV6-6; DNA: TGTGCCAGCAAACTGACAGGGTTCCAAGAGACCCAGTACTTC; CDR3: CASKLTGFQETQYF
D: TRBD1; J: TRBJ1-2; size: .; V: TRBV30; DNA: TGTGCCTGGACAGCGGGGACAGGGAAATATGGCTACACCTTC; CDR3: CAWTAGTGKYGYTF
D: .; J: TRBJ2-1; size: few; V: TRBV4-2; DNA: TGTGCCAGCAGCCAAGAACTCCTCATCGGCAATGAGCAGTTCTTC; CDR3: CASSQELLIGNEQFF
D: TRBD1; J: TRBJ2-1; size: few; V: TRBV24-1; DNA: TGTGCCACCAGTGATTTGCCTAGGACAGGGGCCTACAATGAGCAGTTCTTC; CDR3: CATSDLPRTGAYNEQFF
D: .; J: TRBJ2-3; size: .; V: TRBV7-2; DNA: TGTGCCAGCAGCTTAGATTGGGGGGGGCCCTCATATAGCACAGATACGCAGTATTTT; CDR3: CASSLDWGGPSYSTDTQYF
D: .; J: TRBJ1-5; size: .; V: TRBV30; DNA: TGTGCCTGGAGTGTAAACAATCAGCCCCAGCATTTT; CDR3: CAWSVNNQPQHF
D: .; J: TRBJ2-1; size: .; V: TRBV6-6; DNA: TGTGCCCGATCGGGGGGCAGATTGAATGAGCAGTTCTTC; CDR3: CARSGGRLNEQFF
D: .; J: TRBJ2-7; size: .; V: TRBV6-6; DNA: TGTGCCAGCAGTTACGGAATAGGGGGGATCGAGCAGTACTTC; CDR3: CASSYGIGGIEQYF
D: .; J: TRBJ2-4; size: few; V: TRBV14; DNA: TGTGCCAGCAGCCACAGGACAGCCAAAAACATTCAGTACTTC; CDR3: CASSHRTAKNIQYF
D: TRBD2; J: TRBJ2-1; size: .; V: TRBV6-5; DNA: TGTGCCAGCCGAACTCTCACTAGCGGGGGCTACAATGAGCAGTTCTTC; CDR3: CASRTLTSGGYNEQFF
D: TRBD2; J: TRBJ2-7; size: .; V: TRBV20-1; DNA: TGCAGTGCTAGAGTGGGAGGGGCCTCCGAGCAGTACTTC; CDR3: CSARVGGASEQYF
D: TRBD2; J: TRBJ2-3; size: few; V: TRBV4-2; DNA: TGTGCCAGCCGCCTGAGCGGGGGGGCAGATACGCAGTATTTT; CDR3: CASRLSGGADTQYF
D: TRBD1; J: TRBJ2-7; size: .; V: TRBV24-1; DNA: TGTGCCACCAGTGACCCAGGGGGAAAGTCCTACAATGAGCAGTACTTC; CDR3: CATSDPGGKSYNEQYF
D: .; J: TRBJ1-5; size: .; V: TRBV25-1; DNA: TGTGCCGGCAGTGACTCGAAAGGCAATCAGCCCCAGCATTTT; CDR3: CAGSDSKGNQPQHF
D: .; J: TRBJ2-7; size: .; V: TRBV6-1; DNA: TGTGCCAGCAGTGAACTCCAGATATCCTCCTACGAGCAGTACTTC; CDR3: CASSELQISSYEQYF
D: .; J: TRBJ2-7; size: .; V: TRBV20-1; DNA: TGCAGTGCTTGCGACCATCGCCCTTACGAGCAGTACTTC; CDR3: CSACDHRPYEQYF
D: .; J: TRBJ1-5; size: .; V: TRBV5-5; DNA: TGTGCCAGCAGCCGAGACTGGGGCGGGCAGCCCCAGCATTTT; CDR3: CASSRDWGGQPQHF
D: .; J: TRBJ1-2; size: .; V: TRBV7-9; DNA: TGTGCCAGCAGCTTAGCGCTCGGGAGTAGATATGGCTACACCTTC; CDR3: CASSLALGSRYGYTF
D: .; J: TRBJ2-1; size: .; V: TRBV9; DNA: TGTGCCAGCAGCCCCAGTTTTCTCTCCTACAATGAGCAGTTCTTC; CDR3: CASSPSFLSYNEQFF
D: TRBD2; J: TRBJ2-1; size: .; V: TRBV27; DNA: TGTGCCAGCAGCCCTAGCGGGAGAGTTTCCTACAATGAGCAGTTCTTC; CDR3: CASSPSGRVSYNEQFF
D: .; J: TRBJ1-1; size: .; V: TRBV20-1; DNA: TGCACCCTTGGGTGGGGAGCTTTCTTT; CDR3: CTLGWGAFF
D: TRBD1; J: TRBJ2-5; size: .; V: TRBV4-1; DNA: TGTGCCAGCAGTCAGACAGGGGGCAATGAGCAGTACTTC; CDR3: CASSQTGGNEQYF
D: .; J: TRBJ1-1; size: .; V: TRBV12-3/TRBV12-4; DNA: TGTGCCAGCAGTTTAACAGCCCCCCTGAACACTGAAGCTTTCTTT; CDR3: CASSLTAPLNTEAFF
D: .; J: TRBJ1-4; size: few; V: TRBV7-9; DNA: TGTGCCAGCAGCTCCACAGGGACCTCCCCGGTGTTTTTT; CDR3: CASSSTGTSPVFF
D: .; J: TRBJ2-1; size: .; V: TRBV3-1; DNA: TGTGCCAGCAGCCAAGATTGGGGGGAGCCGTACAATGAGCAGTTCTTC; CDR3: CASSQDWGEPYNEQFF